A single sample gave rise to the 17 T cell receptor beta chains below, sequenced in a study of breast tumors, draining lymph nodes, adjacent tissues. The lymph nodes were axillary draining lymph nodes from breast cancer patients. TCRdb recomputed calls from the multiplex PCR reads with MiXCR, one row per CDR3 protein. The data contain about 170,000 distinct CDR3 sequences, around a third of them singletons. The material sequenced was axillary lymph node tissue. Every receptor here comes from a female donor with breast cancer. Some clones in this sample may be carry-over from other donors' samples.

This clonotype was picked up many times. Relative to the germline gene, one junction end is altered; a read error may explain this. CDR3 residues: CACSPSGYSTDTQYF. CDR3 bases: TGTGCCTGCAGCCCTAGCGGCTACAGCACAGATACGCAGTATTTT. This chain joins TRBV7-8 and TRBJ2-3, with 7 bases aligning to TRBD2. Per the germline V gene, CDR1 is SGHVS and CDR2 is FQNEAQ. CDR3 length equals 15 residues.

The V call is TRBV7-2, the J call TRBJ1-1; the match to TRBD1 covers 8 bases. Germline CDR1 SGHTA, CDR2 FQGNSA. Trimming took 5 bases from V and 7 from J; bases not matched to a gene: 15. The CDR3 is made up of 16 amino acids. Here the CDR3 DNA reads TGTGCCAGCAGCCCCCTCCGGGACAGGCAATACAATGAAGCTTTCTTT. Protein sequence: CASSPLRDRQYNEAFF.

At least ten counts were recorded for this clonotype. V usage is TRBV30 and J usage is TRBJ2-5, with D possibly TRBD2 on 6 matching bases. CDR3 length equals 14 residues. From germline, CDR1 is GTSNPN and CDR2 SVGIG (reference sequence). V was cut by 5 bases and J by 5 bases, with 18 bases left in between. As DNA, the CDR3 is TGTGCCTGGTACACCGGGACTGGCTTGGAGACCCAGTACTTC. Its translation: CAWYTGTGLETQYF.

This clonotype was observed a few times. The chain couples TRBV6-1 to TRBJ2-5, with TRBD2 matching 8 bases. The V gene's germline CDR1 is MNHNS and CDR2 SASEGT. The CDR3 loop spans 17 amino acids. With 5 bases clipped from V and 1 base from J, the junction kept 12 bases outside the gene matches. The CDR3 here is CASSRPGGAKPQETQYF. CDR3 DNA: TGTGCCAGCAGTCGCCCCGGGGGGGCAAAGCCCCAAGAGACCCAGTACTTC.

This clonotype was found many times. The chain has TRBV7-9 and TRBJ1-6; 9 bases are shared with TRBD1. The germline V gene encodes CDR1 SEHNR and CDR2 FQNEAQ (reference sequence). J lost 10 bases, V lost 5 bases, and 9 bases had no gene match. The CDR3 spans 15 residues. CDR3 in amino acids: CASSLGQGGGSPLHF. CDR3 bases: TGTGCCAGCAGCCTGGGACAGGGAGGAGGATCACCCCTCCACTTT.

Of note for this clonotype: Given a much more abundant clone one base away, this may be a read error. This rearrangement joins TRBV20-1 to TRBJ2-1, with 9 bases lining up with TRBD1. Germline loops: CDR1 DFQATT, CDR2 SNEGSKA (reference sequence). The junction had 10 bases not matched to a gene; V was cut back by 2 bases and J by 8 bases. The CDR3 extends over 15 amino acids. CDR3 DNA: TGCAGTGCTAGATTCAACCGGGACAGGGCTTATGAGCAGTTCTTC. Translated: CSARFNRDRAYEQFF.

The J gene is TRBJ2-7, the V gene TRBV20-1; the D call may be TRBD1 or TRBD2 (6 bases each). The CDR3 sequence is 14 residues long. The germline V gene encodes CDR1 DFQATT and CDR2 SNEGSKA (reference sequence). The V end lost 3 bases, the J end lost 6 bases, and 18 bases lay between the germline ends. CDR3 loop: CSASDGGNPSEQYF. For the CDR3, the DNA is TGCAGTGCTAGTGACGGGGGCAACCCCTCCGAGCAGTACTTC.

About this clonotype itself: One end of the junction fails to match germline, which may point to a read error. The chain recombines TRBV28 with TRBJ1-2, with D possibly TRBD1 on 6 matching bases. The CDR3 loop spans 11 amino acids. Germline V gene data show CDR1 as MDHEN and CDR2 as SYDVKM. The CDR3 here is CPSRRGVGYTF. The CDR3 DNA is TGTCCCAGCAGAAGGGGGGTTGGCTACACCTTC.

This clonotype was seen at least ten times. The CDR3 region has the DNA TGTGCTAGTGCCTCGACTAGCGGGAGTATAGAGACCCAGTACTTC. As protein: CASASTSGSIETQYF. The chain couples TRBV12-5 to TRBJ2-5, with TRBD2 matching 12 bases. The V gene's germline CDR1 is LGHNT and CDR2 FRNRAP. The CDR3 contains 15 residues. Trimming cost V 7 bases and J 4 bases; bases outside gene matches: 7.

This clonotype was counted between two and nine times. A read error may be the cause here, since a much bigger clone is one base away. The chain has TRBV27 and TRBJ1-2; D gene uncertain. Trimming pared 6 bases from V and 0 bases from J, leaving 11 bases between. The germline gives CDR1 MNHEY, CDR2 SMNVEV (reference sequence). This CDR3 is built from 14 residues. CDR3 sequence reads: CASRSGSSNYGYTF. As DNA, the CDR3 is TGTGCCAGCAGGTCGGGGTCGTCTAACTATGGCTACACCTTC.

This clonotype has more than one count but fewer than ten. This rearrangement joins TRBV5-1 to TRBJ1-1, with 8 positions matching TRBD1. Unmatched junction bases numbered 7, after V lost 1 base and J lost 5 bases. From germline, CDR1 is SGHRS and CDR2 YFSETQ. This CDR3 contains 15 residues. The DNA for the CDR3 is TGCGCCAGCAGCTTGTCATCCAGGGGGCAAACTGAAGCTTTCTTT. Encoded protein: CASSLSSRGQTEAFF.

The rearrangement links TRBV10-1 to TRBJ1-6; TRBD1 is a possible D gene (6 bases). The CDR3 has 16 amino acids. V dropped 1 base and J dropped 8 bases, with 15 bases sitting between them. From germline, CDR1 is WNHNN and CDR2 SYGVQD (reference sequence). The CDR3 spells CASSEFSGGRDSPLHF. The CDR3 region has the DNA TGCGCCAGCAGTGAGTTCTCGGGGGGGCGGGATTCACCCCTCCACTTT.

There are many counts of this clonotype. This chain connects TRBV7-9 to TRBJ1-4, with D maybe TRBD1 (6 bases). V shed 2 bases and J shed 4 bases, with 11 bases lying between them. CDR1 and CDR2 from the germline V gene are SEHNR and FQNEAQ (reference sequence). This CDR3 is 15 amino acids long. In DNA form, the CDR3 reads TGTGCCAGCAGCTTATCCCGACAGGTTAATGAAAAACTGTTTTTT. Protein sequence: CASSLSRQVNEKLFF.

In this sample, this clonotype turned up many times. The chain joins TRBV6-5 to TRBJ1-4; TRBD1 agrees at 10 bases. This CDR3 contains 15 residues. V was pared by 2 bases and J by 8 bases, with 5 bases of the junction left unmatched. Germline V lookup: CDR1 MNHEY, CDR2 SVGAGI. The CDR3 bases are TGTGCCAGCAGTTACCTGGGACAGGGGTTCGAAAAACTGTTTTTT. Its protein product is CASSYLGQGFEKLFF.

As regards this clonotype: The junction departs from the called germline gene at one end, perhaps through a read error. The CDR3 here is CASKSAANTGELSW. DNA of the CDR3: TGTGCCAGTAAATCGGCAGCGAACACCGGGGAGCTGTCTTGG. The rearrangement uses TRBV19 and TRBJ2-2; a possible D gene is TRBD2 (5 bases). CDR1 and CDR2 (germline): LNHDA, SQIVND (reference sequence). The CDR3 is made up of 14 amino acids.

This clonotype was counted at least ten times. The chain carries TRBV7-3 and TRBJ2-6; D not resolved. CDR3 length equals 16 residues. Per the germline V gene, CDR1 is SGHTA and CDR2 is FQGTGA. V lost 1 base and J lost 0, with 7 bases in between. The CDR3 here is CASSLSAGSGANVLTF. CDR3 nucleotide sequence: TGTGCCAGCAGCTTAAGCGCTGGCTCTGGGGCCAACGTCCTGACTTTC. Complete variable domain (other parts from reference TRBV7-3 and TRBJ2-6): GAGVSQTPSNKVTEKGKYVELRCDPISGHTALYWYRQSLGQGPEFLIYFQGTGAADDSGLPNDRFFAVRPEGSVSTLKIQRTERGDSAVYLCASSLSAGSGANVLTFGAGSRLTVL.

For this clonotype: The CDR3 carries no conserved terminal phenylalanine or tryptophan, so it likely arises from a read error. The V gene is TRBV6-2 or TRBV6-3, the J gene TRBJ1-2; D ambiguous. The CDR3 runs to 13 residues. Looked up from germline, CDR1 is MNHEY and CDR2 is SVGEGT. CDR3 sequence reads: CASSAIEGYGYTL. The CDR3 DNA sequence: TGTGCTAGCAGTGCTATCGAAGGCTATGGCTACACCCTC.